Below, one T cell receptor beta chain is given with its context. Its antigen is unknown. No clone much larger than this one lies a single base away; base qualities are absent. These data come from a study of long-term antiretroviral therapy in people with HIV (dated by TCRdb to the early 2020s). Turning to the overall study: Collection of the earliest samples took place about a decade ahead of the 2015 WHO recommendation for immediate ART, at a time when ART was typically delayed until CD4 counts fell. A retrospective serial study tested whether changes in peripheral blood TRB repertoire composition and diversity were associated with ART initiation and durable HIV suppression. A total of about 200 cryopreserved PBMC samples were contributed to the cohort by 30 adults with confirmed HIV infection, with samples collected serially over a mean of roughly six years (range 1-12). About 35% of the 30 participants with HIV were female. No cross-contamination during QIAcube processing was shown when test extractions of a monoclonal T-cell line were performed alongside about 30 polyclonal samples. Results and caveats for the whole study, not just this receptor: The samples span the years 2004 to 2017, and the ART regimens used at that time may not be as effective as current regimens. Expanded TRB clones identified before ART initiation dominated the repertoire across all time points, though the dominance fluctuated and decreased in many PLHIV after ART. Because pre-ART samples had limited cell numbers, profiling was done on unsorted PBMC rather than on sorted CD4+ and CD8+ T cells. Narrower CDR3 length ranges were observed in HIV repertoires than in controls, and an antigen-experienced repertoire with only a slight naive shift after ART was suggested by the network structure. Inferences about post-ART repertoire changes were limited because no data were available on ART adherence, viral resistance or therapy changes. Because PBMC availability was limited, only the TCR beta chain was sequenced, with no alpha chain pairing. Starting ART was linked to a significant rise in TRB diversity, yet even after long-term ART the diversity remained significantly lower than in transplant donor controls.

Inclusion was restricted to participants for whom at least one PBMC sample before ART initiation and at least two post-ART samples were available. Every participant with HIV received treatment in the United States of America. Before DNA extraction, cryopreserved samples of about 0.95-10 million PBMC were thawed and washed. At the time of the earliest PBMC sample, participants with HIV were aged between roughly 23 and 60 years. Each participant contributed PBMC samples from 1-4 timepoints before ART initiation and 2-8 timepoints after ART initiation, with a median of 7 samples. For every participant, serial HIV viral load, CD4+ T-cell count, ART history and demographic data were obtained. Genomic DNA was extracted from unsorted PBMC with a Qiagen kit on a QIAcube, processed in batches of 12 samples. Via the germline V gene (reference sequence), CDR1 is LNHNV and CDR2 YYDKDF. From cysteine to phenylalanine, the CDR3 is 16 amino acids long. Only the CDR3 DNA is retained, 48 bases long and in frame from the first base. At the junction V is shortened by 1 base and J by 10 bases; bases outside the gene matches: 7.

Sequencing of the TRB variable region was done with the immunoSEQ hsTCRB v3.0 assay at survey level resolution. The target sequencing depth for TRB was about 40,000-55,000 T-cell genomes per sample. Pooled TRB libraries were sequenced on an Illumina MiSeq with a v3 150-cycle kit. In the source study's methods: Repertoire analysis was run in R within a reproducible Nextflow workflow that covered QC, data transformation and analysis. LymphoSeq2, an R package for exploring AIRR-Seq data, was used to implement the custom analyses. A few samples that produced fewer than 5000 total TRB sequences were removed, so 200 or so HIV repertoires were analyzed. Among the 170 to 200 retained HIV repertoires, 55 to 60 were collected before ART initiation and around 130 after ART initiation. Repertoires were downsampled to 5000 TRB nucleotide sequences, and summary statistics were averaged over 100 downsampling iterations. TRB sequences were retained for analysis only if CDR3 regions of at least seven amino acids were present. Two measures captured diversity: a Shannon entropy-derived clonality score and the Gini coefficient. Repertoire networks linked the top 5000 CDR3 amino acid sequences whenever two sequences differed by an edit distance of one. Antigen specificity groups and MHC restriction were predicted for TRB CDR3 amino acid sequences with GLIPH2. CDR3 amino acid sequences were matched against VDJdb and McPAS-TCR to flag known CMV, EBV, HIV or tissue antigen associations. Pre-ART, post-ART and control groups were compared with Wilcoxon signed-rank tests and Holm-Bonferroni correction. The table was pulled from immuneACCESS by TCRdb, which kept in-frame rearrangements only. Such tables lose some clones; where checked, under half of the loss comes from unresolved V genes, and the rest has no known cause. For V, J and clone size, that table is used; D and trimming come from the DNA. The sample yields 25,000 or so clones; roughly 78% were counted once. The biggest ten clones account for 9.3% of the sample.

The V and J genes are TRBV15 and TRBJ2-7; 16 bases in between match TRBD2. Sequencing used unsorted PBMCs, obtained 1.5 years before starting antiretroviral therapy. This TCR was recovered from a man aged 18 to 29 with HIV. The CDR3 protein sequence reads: CATSRGGTSGRAEQYF. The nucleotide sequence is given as TGTGCCACCAGCAGAGGAGGGACTAGCGGGAGGGCTGAACAGTACTTC.